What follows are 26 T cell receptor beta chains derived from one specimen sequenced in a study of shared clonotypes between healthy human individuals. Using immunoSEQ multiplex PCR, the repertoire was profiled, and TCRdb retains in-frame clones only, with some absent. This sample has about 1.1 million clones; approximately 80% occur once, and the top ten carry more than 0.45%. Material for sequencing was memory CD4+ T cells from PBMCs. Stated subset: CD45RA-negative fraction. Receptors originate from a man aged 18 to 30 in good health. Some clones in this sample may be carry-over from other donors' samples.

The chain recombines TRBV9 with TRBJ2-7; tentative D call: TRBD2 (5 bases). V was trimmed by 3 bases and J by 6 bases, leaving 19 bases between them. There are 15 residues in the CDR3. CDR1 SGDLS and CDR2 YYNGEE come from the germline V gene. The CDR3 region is CASSGAAVGLSEQYF. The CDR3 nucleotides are TGTGCCAGCAGCGGGGCAGCGGTCGGTCTCAGCGAGCAGTACTTC.

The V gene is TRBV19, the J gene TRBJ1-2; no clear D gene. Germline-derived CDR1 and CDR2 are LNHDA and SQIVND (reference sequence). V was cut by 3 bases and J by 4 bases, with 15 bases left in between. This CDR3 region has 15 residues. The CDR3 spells CASSMRHRGGYGYTF. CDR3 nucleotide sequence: TGTGCCAGTAGTATGAGACACCGCGGCGGCTATGGCTACACCTTC. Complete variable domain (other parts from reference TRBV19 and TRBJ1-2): DGGITQSPKYLFRKEGQNVTLSCEQNLNHDAMYWYRQDPGQGLRLIYYSQIVNDFQKGDIAEGYSVSREKKESFPLTVTSAQKNPTAFYLCASSMRHRGGYGYTFGSGTRLTVV.

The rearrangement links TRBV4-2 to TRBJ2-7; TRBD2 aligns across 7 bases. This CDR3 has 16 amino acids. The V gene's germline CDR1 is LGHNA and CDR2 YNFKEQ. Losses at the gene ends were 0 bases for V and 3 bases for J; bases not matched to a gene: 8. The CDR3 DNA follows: TGTGCCAGCAGCCAAGATCAAGGTCTAGCGGTCTACGAGCAGTACTTC. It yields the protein CASSQDQGLAVYEQYF.

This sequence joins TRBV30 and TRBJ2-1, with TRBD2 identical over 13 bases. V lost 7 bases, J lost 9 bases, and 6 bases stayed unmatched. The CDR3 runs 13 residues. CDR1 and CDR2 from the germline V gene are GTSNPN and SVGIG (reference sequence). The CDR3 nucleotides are TGTGCCTTTCGACTAGCGGGGGGAGGTGAGCAGTTCTTC. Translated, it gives CAFRLAGGGEQFF.

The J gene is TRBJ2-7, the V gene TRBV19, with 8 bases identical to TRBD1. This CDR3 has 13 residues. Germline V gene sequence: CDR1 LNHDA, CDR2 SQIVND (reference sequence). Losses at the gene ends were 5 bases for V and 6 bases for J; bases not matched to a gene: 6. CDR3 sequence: CASSAGQGGEQYF. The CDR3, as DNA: TGTGCCAGTAGTGCCGGACAGGGTGGCGAGCAGTACTTC. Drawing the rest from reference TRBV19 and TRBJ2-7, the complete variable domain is DGGITQSPKYLFRKEGQNVTLSCEQNLNHDAMYWYRQDPGQGLRLIYYSQIVNDFQKGDIAEGYSVSREKKESFPLTVTSAQKNPTAFYLCASSAGQGGEQYFGPGTRLTVT.

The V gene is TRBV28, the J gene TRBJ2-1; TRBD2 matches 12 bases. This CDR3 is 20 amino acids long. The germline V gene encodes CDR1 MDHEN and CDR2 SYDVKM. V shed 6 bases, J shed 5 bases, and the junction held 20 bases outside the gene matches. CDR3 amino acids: CASRPSQGKETSGRNNEQFF. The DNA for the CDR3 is TGTGCCAGCAGGCCAAGCCAGGGCAAGGAAACTAGCGGGAGGAACAATGAGCAGTTCTTC.

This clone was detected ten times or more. This CDR3 is CSVVGTRPNTEAFF. As DNA, the CDR3 is TGCAGCGTTGTGGGGACAAGACCGAACACTGAAGCTTTCTTT. This rearrangement joins TRBV29-1 to TRBJ1-1; weak D call: TRBD1 (6 bases). Trimming took 4 bases from V and 1 from J, leaving 13 bases between them. The germline CDR1 and CDR2 sequences are SQVTM and ANQGSEA. This CDR3 spans 14 amino acids.

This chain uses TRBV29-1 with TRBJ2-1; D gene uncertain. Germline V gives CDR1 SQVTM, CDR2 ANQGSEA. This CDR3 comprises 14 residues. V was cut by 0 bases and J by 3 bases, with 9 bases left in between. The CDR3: CSVEEYSGYNEQFF. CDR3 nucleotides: TGCAGCGTTGAAGAATATTCGGGCTACAATGAGCAGTTCTTC.

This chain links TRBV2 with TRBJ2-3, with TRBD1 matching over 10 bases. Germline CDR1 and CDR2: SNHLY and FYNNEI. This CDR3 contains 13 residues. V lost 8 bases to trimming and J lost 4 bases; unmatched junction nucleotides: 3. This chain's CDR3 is CASRDRGPDTQYF. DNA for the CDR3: TGTGCCAGCCGGGACAGGGGCCCAGATACGCAGTATTTT.

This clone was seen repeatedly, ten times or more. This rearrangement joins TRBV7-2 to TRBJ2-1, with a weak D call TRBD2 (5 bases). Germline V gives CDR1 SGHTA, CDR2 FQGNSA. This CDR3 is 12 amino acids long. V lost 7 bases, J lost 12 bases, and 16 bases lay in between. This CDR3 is CASKSGYVSQFF. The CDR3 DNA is TGTGCCAGCAAATCGGGGTACGTATCGCAGTTCTTC.

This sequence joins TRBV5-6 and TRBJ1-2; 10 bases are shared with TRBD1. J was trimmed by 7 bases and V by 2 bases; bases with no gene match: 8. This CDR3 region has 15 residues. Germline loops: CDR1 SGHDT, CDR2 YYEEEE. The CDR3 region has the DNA TGTGCCAGCAGCTTCGGGACAGGGGTGCGTGGTGGCTACACCTTC. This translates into CASSFGTGVRGGYTF.

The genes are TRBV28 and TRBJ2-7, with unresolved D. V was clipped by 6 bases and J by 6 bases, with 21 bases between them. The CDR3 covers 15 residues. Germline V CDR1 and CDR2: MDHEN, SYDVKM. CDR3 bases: TGTGCCAGCAGGGGCCCTGGTCAAGCCTGGGGCGAGCAGTACTTC. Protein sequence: CASRGPGQAWGEQYF.

CDR3 sequence (DNA): TGTGCCAGCAGTCTAAGACTAGCTAGGGGATTAATCAGATCAGATACGCAGTATTTT. Its translation is CASSLRLARGLIRSDTQYF. This chain connects TRBV27 to TRBJ2-3, with 7 bases lining up with TRBD2. The V and J ends lost 5 bases and 4 bases, in that order; junction bases with no gene match: 21. The CDR3 runs to 19 residues. Germline assignment: CDR1 MNHEY and CDR2 SMNVEV (reference sequence).

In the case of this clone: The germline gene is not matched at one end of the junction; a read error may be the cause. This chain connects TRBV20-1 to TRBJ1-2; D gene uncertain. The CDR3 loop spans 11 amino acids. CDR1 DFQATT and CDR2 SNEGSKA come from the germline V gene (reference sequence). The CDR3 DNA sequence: TGCAGTGCTAGAGAGAGAGTTTCTGATGTTTTC. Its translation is CSARERVSDVF.

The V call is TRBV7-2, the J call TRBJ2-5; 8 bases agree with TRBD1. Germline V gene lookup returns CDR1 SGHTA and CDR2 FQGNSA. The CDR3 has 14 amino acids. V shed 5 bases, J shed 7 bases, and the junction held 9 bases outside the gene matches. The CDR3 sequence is CASSPGTGWGTQYF. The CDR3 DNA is TGTGCCAGCAGCCCCGGGACAGGTTGGGGGACCCAGTACTTC. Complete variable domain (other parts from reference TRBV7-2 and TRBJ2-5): GAGVSQSPSNKVTEKGKDVELRCDPISGHTALYWYRQSLGQGLEFLIYFQGNSAPDKSGLPSDRFSAERTGGSVSTLTIQRTQQEDSAVYLCASSPGTGWGTQYFGPGTRLLVL.

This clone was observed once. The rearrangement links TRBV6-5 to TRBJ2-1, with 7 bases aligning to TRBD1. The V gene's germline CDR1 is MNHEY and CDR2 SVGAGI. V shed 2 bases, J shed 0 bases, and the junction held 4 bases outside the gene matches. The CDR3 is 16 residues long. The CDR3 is CASSYRGPSSYNEQFF. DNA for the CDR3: TGTGCCAGCAGTTACAGGGGGCCCAGCTCCTACAATGAGCAGTTCTTC.

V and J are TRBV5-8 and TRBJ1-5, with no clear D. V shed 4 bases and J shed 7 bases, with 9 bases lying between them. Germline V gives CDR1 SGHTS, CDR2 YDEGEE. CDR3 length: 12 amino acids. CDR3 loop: CASSPVQQPQHF. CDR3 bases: TGTGCCAGCAGCCCTGTCCAACAGCCCCAGCATTTT.

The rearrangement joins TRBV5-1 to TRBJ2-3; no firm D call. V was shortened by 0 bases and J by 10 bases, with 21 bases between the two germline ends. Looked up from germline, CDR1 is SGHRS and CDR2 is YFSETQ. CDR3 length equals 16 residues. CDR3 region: CASSLAPPPAAQAQYF. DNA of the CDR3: TGCGCCAGCAGCTTGGCCCCGCCACCAGCTGCCCAGGCGCAGTATTTT.

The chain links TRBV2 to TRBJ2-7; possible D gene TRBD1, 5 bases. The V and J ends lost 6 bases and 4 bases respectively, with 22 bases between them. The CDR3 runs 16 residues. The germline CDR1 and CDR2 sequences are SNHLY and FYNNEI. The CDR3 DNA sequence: TGTGCCAGCAGCTCCAGGGTAATTAGGGTTGGGTACGAGCAGTACTTC. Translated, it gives CASSSRVIRVGYEQYF. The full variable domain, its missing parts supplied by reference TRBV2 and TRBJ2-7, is EPEVTQTPSHQVTQMGQEVILRCVPISNHLYFYWYRQILGQKVEFLVSFYNNEISEKSEIFDDQFSVERPDGSNFTLKIRSTKLEDSAMYFCASSSRVIRVGYEQYFGPGTRLTVT.

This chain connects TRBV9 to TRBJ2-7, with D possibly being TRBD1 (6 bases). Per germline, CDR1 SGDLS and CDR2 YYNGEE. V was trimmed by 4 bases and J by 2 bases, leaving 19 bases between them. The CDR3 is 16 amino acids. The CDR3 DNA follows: TGTGCCAGCAGCCCCTTGGGGCCAGGGGCGACCTACGAGCAGTACTTC. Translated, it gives CASSPLGPGATYEQYF.

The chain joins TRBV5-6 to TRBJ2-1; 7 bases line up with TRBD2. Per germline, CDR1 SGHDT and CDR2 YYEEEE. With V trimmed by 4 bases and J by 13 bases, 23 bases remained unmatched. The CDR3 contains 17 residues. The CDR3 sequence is CASSRRVAGEGDLIQFF. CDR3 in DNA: TGTGCCAGCAGCCGCCGCGTGGCGGGAGAAGGGGATTTGATCCAGTTCTTC.

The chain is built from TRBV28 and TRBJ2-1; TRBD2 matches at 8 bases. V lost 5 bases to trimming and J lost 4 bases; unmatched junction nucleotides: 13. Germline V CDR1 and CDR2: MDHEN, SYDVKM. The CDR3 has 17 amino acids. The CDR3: CASSKARGGGLYNEQFF. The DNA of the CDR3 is TGTGCCAGCAGTAAGGCCCGGGGGGGAGGGCTTTACAATGAGCAGTTCTTC. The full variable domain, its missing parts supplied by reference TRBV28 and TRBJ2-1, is DVKVTQSSRYLVKRTGEKVFLECVQDMDHENMFWYRQDPGLGLRLIYFSYDVKMKEKGDIPEGYSVSREKKERFSLILESASTNQTSMYLCASSKARGGGLYNEQFFGPGTRLTVL.

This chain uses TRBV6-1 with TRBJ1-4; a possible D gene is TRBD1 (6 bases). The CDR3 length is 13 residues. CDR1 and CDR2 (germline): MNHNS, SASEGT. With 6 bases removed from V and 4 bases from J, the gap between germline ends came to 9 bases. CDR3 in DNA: TGTGCCAGCAGCCGGGGACATAATGAAAAACTGTTTTTT. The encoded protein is CASSRGHNEKLFF.

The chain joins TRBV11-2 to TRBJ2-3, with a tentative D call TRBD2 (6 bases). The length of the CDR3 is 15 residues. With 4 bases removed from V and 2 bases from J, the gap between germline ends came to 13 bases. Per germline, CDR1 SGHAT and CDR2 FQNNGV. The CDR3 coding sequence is TGTGCCAGCAGCTCCCGGGAGACTATCACAGATACGCAGTATTTT. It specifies CASSSRETITDTQYF.

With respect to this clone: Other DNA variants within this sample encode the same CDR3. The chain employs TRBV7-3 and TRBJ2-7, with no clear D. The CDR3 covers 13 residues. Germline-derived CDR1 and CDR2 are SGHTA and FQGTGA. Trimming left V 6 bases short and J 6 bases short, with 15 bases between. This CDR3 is CASSSGPLGEQYF. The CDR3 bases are TGTGCCAGCAGTTCCGGACCTCTAGGCGAGCAGTACTTC.

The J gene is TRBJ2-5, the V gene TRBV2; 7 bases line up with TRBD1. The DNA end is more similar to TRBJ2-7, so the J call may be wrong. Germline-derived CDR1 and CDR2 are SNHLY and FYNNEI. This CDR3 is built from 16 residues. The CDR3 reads CASSEVDWDSSYEQYF. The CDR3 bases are TGTGCCAGCAGTGAGGTTGATTGGGACAGCTCCTACGAGCAGTACTTC.